Each of the 17 T cell receptor beta chains below was sequenced from the same sample in a study of blood T cell repertoires in COVID-19. Some clones are missing from TCRdb's copy, which holds only in-frame ones; the method was immunoSEQ multiplex PCR. Altogether over 85,000 clones are present, 76% being singletons, with the ten largest covering approximately 3.9%. The sample taken for sequencing was peripheral blood. Receptors were obtained from an elderly woman with acute or convalescent COVID-19.

This chain connects TRBV6-1 to TRBJ1-1; 7 bases line up with TRBD1. Germline V lookup: CDR1 MNHNS, CDR2 SASEGT. V gave up 4 bases and J gave up 4 bases; unmatched junction bases: 15. The CDR3 is 17 residues long. CDR3 loop: CASSATGGGALGTEAFF. CDR3 DNA: TGTGCCAGCAGTGCGACCGGAGGGGGCGCATTGGGCACTGAAGCTTTCTTT.

The gene calls are TRBV9 and TRBJ2-1, with 13 positions matching TRBD2. In germline, CDR1 is SGDLS, CDR2 YYNGEE. The CDR3 spans 16 residues. The V segment lost 0 bases and the J segment 6 bases; nucleotides outside the gene matches: 3. This CDR3 reads CASSVVGLAGRNEQFF. DNA of the CDR3: TGTGCCAGCAGCGTAGTGGGACTAGCGGGGCGCAATGAGCAGTTCTTC.

The rearrangement uses TRBV7-2 and TRBJ1-5, with D unclear. The germline V gene has CDR1 SGHTA and CDR2 FQGNSA. The CDR3 is 15 amino acids. V was shortened by 6 bases and J by 0 bases, with 12 bases between the two germline ends. This chain's CDR3 is CASSTAVGSNQPQHF. In nucleotides, the CDR3 is TGTGCCAGCAGTACAGCGGTTGGTAGCAATCAGCCCCAGCATTTT.

The chain is built from TRBV12-2 and TRBJ2-3; TRBD2 is taken as the D call from the table, unchecked against the DNA. TRBV12-2 is labeled a pseudogene. The CDR3 covers 15 residues. The CDR3 protein is CASRLTSGSTDTQYF. Here the CDR3 DNA reads TGTGCAAGTCGCCTCACTAGCGGCAGCACAGATACGCAGTATTTT.

This clone was counted only a few times. This chain links TRBV6-5 with TRBJ1-1, with a weak D call TRBD1 (5 bases). The CDR3 is made up of 14 amino acids. The V end was cut by 7 bases, the J end by 1 base, with 13 bases between. The germline V gene has CDR1 MNHEY and CDR2 SVGAGI. The CDR3 sequence is CASKPDTENTEAFF. Here the CDR3 DNA reads TGTGCCAGCAAACCGGACACTGAGAACACTGAAGCTTTCTTT.

This chain links TRBV10-1 with TRBJ2-3, with 7 nucleotides matching TRBD1. V lost 0 bases and J lost 3; bases outside the gene matches: 6. Germline lookup yields CDR1 WNHNN and CDR2 SYGVQD (reference sequence). The CDR3 runs 16 residues. This CDR3 is CASSESRDSATDTQYF. CDR3 sequence (DNA): TGCGCCAGCAGTGAGTCACGGGACAGCGCAACAGATACGCAGTATTTT.

J is TRBJ2-7 and V is TRBV3-1 (or the pseudogene TRBV3-2); D not resolved. Between the trimmed V and J ends, which lost 0 bases and 3 bases, there was a span of 6 bases. The CDR3 runs 13 residues. Germline V gives CDR1 LGHDT, CDR2 YNNKEL (reference sequence). The CDR3 is CASSQEGGYEQYF. CDR3 DNA: TGTGCCAGCAGCCAAGAAGGCGGCTACGAGCAGTACTTC.

The chain is built from TRBV12-3 or TRBV12-4 and TRBJ2-7; unclear D gene. V dropped 8 bases and J dropped 3 bases, with 14 bases sitting between them. This CDR3 is 13 amino acids long. The CDR3: CASRDQDLYEQYF. Here the CDR3 DNA reads TGTGCCAGCCGTGACCAGGATCTCTACGAGCAGTACTTC.

The rearrangement uses TRBV19 and TRBJ2-7; D might be TRBD2 (5 bases). The CDR3 is made up of 15 amino acids. Looked up from germline, CDR1 is LNHDA and CDR2 is SQIVND (reference sequence). The V end lost 1 base, the J end lost 0 bases, and 10 bases lay between the germline ends. In nucleotides, the CDR3 is TGTGCCAGTAGTATAGGAGGGTTGAGCTCCTACGAGCAGTACTTC. It is translated as CASSIGGLSSYEQYF.

The CDR3, as DNA: TGCGCCAGCAAGCCCGGGACAGGAACGAACACTGAAGCTTTCTTT. Protein: CASKPGTGTNTEAFF. V and J are TRBV10-2 and TRBJ1-1; 8 bases are shared with TRBD1. The CDR3 extends over 15 amino acids. Trimming cost V 7 bases and J 1 base; bases outside gene matches: 8. Per the germline V gene, CDR1 is WSHSY and CDR2 is SAAADI.

J is TRBJ1-2 and V is TRBV5-1; 7 nucleotides agree with TRBD1. Germline V gene sequence: CDR1 SGHRS, CDR2 YFSETQ. V was pared by 2 bases and J by 3 bases, with 10 bases of the junction left unmatched. The CDR3 spans 16 residues. CDR3 sequence: CASSFALDREDYGYTF. The CDR3 DNA reads as TGCGCCAGCAGCTTCGCACTTGACAGGGAGGACTATGGCTACACCTTC.

This chain uses TRBV6-5 with TRBJ1-2; D may be TRBD1 (5 bases). The CDR3 contains 15 residues. Trimming removed 2 bases at V and 2 bases at J, with 12 bases between. The V gene's germline CDR1 is MNHEY and CDR2 SVGAGI. Here the CDR3 DNA reads TGTGCCAGCAGTTACACGGGGGAATTAAACTATGGCTACACCTTC. This codes for CASSYTGELNYGYTF.

The gene calls are TRBV12-5 and TRBJ1-5, with no clear D. The germline CDR1 and CDR2 sequences are LGHNT and FRNRAP. This CDR3 is built from 13 residues. Trimming stripped 0 bases from V and 7 bases from J, with 7 bases between. CDR3 DNA sequence: TGTGCTAGTGGTTTGGTAGCGGGACAGCCCCAGCATTTT. Translated, it gives CASGLVAGQPQHF.

The rearrangement uses TRBV28 and TRBJ2-2; possibly TRBD2 for D (6 bases). Trimming shortened V by 5 bases and J by 3 bases, and 16 bases separated the two germline ends. Germline lookup yields CDR1 MDHEN and CDR2 SYDVKM. CDR3 length: 16 amino acids. CDR3 DNA sequence: TGTGCCAGCAGTATGAGCGGGCGCTTGGACACCGGGGAGCTGTTTTTT. Translated, it gives CASSMSGRLDTGELFF.

This clone was found a few times. This chain uses TRBV25-1 with TRBJ1-6; a possible D gene is TRBD1 (5 bases). Germline V gives CDR1 MGHDK, CDR2 SYGVNS. The CDR3 has 15 residues. V was pared by 1 base and J by 6 bases, with 10 bases between. CDR3 sequence: CASSESRRVNSPLHF. CDR3 nucleotide sequence: TGTGCCAGCAGTGAATCTCGCAGGGTTAATTCACCCCTCCACTTT.

The chain recombines TRBV7-9 with TRBJ1-6, with D maybe TRBD1 (5 bases). The CDR3 loop spans 15 amino acids. Germline V gene sequence: CDR1 SEHNR, CDR2 FQNEAQ (reference sequence). V lost 5 bases to trimming and J lost 5 bases, with 13 bases between them. CDR3 coding DNA: TGTGCCAGCAGCACCCAGGGTCTGAATAATTCACCCCTCCACTTT. Protein product: CASSTQGLNNSPLHF.

This clone has more than one count but fewer than ten. The V gene is TRBV19, the J gene TRBJ1-5; 9 nucleotides match TRBD1. The germline V gene encodes CDR1 LNHDA and CDR2 SQIVND (reference sequence). V lost 6 bases, J lost 1 base, and 13 bases stayed unmatched. CDR3 length: 18 residues. The DNA of the CDR3 is TGTGCCAGTAGGCCTAACACAGGGGGCAGATGGAGCAATCAGCCCCAGCATTTT. Translated, it gives CASRPNTGGRWSNQPQHF.